The present entry profiles one T cell receptor (beta chain) with its context. Antigen: not known. The data were obtained in a study of radiation and T cells in renal cell carcinoma. Sequencing used immunoSEQ multiplex PCR; TCRdb keeps in-frame clones, though not all of them. The sample holds approximately 100,000 clones, around 88% seen once. Points from the study as a whole: Pretreatment tumor biopsies were lacking, so baseline clonotypes are unknown.

Sample time point: baseline pretreatment blood. Treatment of the sample: 15 Gy SBRT to primary tumor, nephrectomy 4 weeks later. Trimming shortened V by 8 bases and J by 5 bases, and 19 bases separated the two germline ends. Germline values: CDR1 MNHEY, CDR2 SMNVEV (reference sequence). The length of the CDR3 is 14 residues. The specimen comprised blood, sampled from a patient whose treatment included radiotherapy and nephrectomy. This sequence was found in a man in his fifties with renal cell carcinoma. The chain links TRBV27 to TRBJ2-7, with D unresolved. The CDR3 sequence: CASAPWAVSNEQYF. In DNA, the CDR3 is TGTGCCAGCGCACCGTGGGCAGTCTCAAACGAGCAGTACTTC.